This T cell receptor beta chain was identified in a study of CD8+CD57+ T cells in acquired aplastic anemia. Study results and limitations: Overlap between patients and controls comprised about 30 CD8+ CDR3 sequences. Patients and healthy controls showed no significant CD8+ Simpson's diversity difference.

The CDR3 contains 14 residues. In germline, CDR1 is SGDLS, CDR2 YYNGEE. With regard to this clonotype: Antigen unknown. Germline and junction disagree at one end, which may indicate a read error.

According to the study, genomic DNA was the template for TCR beta VDJ and CDR3 profiling. Using its own MiXCR run on the reads, TCRdb lists one record per CDR3 protein. The sample consists of approximately 250,000 distinct CDR3 sequences, 82% of them appearing once. Patients who underwent sequencing had shown CD8+CD57+ cell expansion by flow cytometry. V and J are TRBV9 and TRBJ2-5; the D is unclear. What was sequenced was sorted CD4+, CD8+, or CD8+CD57+ T cells (not recorded which) from PBMCs. This TCR came from a human donor with aplastic anemia. The CDR3 spells CASSSASQQENQYF. For the CDR3, the DNA is TGTGCCAGCAGCAGCGCTAGTCAGCAAGAGAACCAGTACTTC.